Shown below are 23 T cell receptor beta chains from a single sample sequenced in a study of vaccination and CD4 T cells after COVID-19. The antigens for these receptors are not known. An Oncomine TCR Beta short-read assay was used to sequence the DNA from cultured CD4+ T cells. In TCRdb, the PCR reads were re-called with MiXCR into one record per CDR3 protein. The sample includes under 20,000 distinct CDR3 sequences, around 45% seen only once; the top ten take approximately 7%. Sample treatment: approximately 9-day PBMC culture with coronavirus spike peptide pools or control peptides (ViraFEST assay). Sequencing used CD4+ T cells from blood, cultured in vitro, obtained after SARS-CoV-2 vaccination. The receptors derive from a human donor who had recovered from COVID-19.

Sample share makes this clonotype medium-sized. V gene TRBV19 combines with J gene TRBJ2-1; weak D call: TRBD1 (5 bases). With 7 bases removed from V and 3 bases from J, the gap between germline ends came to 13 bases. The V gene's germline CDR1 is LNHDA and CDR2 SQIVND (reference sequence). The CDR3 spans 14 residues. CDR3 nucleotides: TGTGCCAGTAAAGGGGCTACATTCTACAATGAGCAGTTCTTC. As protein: CASKGATFYNEQFF.

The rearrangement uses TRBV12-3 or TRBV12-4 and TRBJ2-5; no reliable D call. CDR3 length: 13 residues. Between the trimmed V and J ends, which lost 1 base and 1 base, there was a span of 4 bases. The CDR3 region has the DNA TGTGCCAGCAGTTTAGTCGGCCAAGAGACCCAGTACTTC. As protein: CASSLVGQETQYF.

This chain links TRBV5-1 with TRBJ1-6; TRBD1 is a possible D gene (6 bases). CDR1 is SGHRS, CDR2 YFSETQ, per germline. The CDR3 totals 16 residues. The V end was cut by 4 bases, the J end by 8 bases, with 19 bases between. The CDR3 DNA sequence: TGCGCCAGCAGCCCGGGCGGTGACAGGTACTATTCACCCCTCCACTTT. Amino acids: CASSPGGDRYYSPLHF.

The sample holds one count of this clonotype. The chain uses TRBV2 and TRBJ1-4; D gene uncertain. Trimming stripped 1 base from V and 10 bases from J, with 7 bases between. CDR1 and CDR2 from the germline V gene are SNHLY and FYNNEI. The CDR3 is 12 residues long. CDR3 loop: CASSEVRGKLFF. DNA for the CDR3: TGTGCCAGCAGTGAAGTTCGTGGAAAACTGTTTTTT.

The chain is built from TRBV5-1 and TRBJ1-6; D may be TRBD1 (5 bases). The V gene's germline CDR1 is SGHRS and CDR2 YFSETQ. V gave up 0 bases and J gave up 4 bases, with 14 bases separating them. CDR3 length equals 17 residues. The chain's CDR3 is CASSLAGDGRYNSPLHF. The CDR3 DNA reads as TGCGCCAGCAGCTTGGCCGGGGACGGTAGATATAATTCACCCCTCCACTTT.

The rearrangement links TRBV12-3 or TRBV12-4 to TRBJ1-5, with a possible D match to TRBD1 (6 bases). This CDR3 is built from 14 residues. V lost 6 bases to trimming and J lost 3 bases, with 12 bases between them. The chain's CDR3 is CASSSGQINQPQHF. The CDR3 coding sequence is TGTGCCAGCAGCTCCGGACAGATCAATCAGCCCCAGCATTTT.

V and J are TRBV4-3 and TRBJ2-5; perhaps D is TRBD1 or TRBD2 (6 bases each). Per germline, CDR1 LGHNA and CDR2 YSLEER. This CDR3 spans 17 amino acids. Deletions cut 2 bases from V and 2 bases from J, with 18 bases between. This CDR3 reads CASSQLPLTGGQETQYF. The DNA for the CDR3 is TGCGCCAGCAGCCAACTACCTTTGACAGGAGGGCAAGAGACCCAGTACTTC.

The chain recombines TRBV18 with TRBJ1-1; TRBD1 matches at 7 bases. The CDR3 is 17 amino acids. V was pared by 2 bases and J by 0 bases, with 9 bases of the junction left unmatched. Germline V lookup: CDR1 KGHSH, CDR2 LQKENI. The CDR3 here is CASSPTGAGPLNTEAFF. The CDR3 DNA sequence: TGTGCCAGCTCACCAACAGGGGCCGGACCGCTGAACACTGAAGCTTTCTTT.

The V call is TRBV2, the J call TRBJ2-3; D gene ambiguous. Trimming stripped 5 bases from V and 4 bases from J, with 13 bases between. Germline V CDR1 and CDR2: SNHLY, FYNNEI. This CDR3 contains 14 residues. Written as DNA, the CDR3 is TGTGCCAGCAGTTCCGGTCCGAACGCAGATACGCAGTATTTT. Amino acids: CASSSGPNADTQYF.

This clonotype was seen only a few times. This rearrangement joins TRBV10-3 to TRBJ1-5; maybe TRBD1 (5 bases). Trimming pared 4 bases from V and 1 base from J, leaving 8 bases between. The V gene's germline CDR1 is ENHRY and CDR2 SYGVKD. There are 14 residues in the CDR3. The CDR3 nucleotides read TGTGCCATCAGTGTGGGGGGGAGCAATCAGCCCCAGCATTTT. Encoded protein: CAISVGGSNQPQHF.

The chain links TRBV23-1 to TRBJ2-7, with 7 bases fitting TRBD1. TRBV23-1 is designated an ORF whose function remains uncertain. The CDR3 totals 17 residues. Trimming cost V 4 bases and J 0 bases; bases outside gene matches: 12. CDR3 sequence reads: CASSRPATQGSSYEQYF. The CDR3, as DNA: TGCGCCAGCAGTCGCCCCGCTACACAGGGGAGCTCCTACGAGCAGTACTTC.

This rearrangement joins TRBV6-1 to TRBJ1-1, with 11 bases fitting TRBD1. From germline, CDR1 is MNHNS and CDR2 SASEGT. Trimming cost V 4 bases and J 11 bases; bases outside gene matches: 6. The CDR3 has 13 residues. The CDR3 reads CASSVGQGAPAFF. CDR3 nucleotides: TGTGCCAGCAGTGTTGGACAGGGGGCTCCGGCTTTCTTT.

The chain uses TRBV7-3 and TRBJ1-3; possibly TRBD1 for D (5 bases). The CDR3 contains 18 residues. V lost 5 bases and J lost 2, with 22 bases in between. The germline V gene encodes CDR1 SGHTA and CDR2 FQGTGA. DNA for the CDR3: TGTGCCAGCAGCCCCCTAAGGTCCCCGTTAGGGGCTGGAAACACCATATATTTT. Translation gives CASSPLRSPLGAGNTIYF. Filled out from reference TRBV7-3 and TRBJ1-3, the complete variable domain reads GAGVSQTPSNKVTEKGKYVELRCDPISGHTALYWYRQSLGQGPEFLIYFQGTGAADDSGLPNDRFFAVRPEGSVSTLKIQRTERGDSAVYLCASSPLRSPLGAGNTIYFGEGSWLTVV.

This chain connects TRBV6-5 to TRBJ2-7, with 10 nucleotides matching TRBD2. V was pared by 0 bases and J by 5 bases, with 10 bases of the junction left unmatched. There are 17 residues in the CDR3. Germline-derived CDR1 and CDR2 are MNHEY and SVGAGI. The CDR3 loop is CASSYSSVSGRPHEQYF. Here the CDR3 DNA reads TGTGCCAGCAGTTACTCGTCGGTTAGCGGGAGGCCCCACGAGCAGTACTTC.

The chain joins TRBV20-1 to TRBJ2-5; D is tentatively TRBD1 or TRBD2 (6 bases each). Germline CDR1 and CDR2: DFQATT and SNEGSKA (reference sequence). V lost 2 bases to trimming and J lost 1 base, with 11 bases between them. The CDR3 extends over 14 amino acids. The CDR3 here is CSARREGGQETQYF. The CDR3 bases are TGCAGTGCTAGAAGAGAGGGGGGCCAAGAGACCCAGTACTTC.

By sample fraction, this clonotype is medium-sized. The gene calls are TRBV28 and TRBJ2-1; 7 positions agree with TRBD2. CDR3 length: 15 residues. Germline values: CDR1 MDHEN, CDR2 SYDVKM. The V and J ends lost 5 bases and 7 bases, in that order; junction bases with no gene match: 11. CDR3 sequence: CASSPMGSGMNEQFF. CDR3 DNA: TGTGCCAGCAGTCCCATGGGGAGCGGGATGAATGAGCAGTTCTTC.

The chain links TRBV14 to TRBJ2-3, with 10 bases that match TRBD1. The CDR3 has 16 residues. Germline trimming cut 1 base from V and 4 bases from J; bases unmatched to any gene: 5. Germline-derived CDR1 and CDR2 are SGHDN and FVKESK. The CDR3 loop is CASSQAGQGKADTQYF. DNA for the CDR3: TGTGCCAGCAGCCAAGCGGGACAGGGGAAGGCAGATACGCAGTATTTT.

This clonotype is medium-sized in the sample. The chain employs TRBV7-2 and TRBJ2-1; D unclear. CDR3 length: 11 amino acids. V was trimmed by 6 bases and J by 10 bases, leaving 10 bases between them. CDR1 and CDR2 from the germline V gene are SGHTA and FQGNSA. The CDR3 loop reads CASRTAVEQFF. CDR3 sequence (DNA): TGTGCCAGCAGGACCGCGGTCGAGCAGTTCTTC.

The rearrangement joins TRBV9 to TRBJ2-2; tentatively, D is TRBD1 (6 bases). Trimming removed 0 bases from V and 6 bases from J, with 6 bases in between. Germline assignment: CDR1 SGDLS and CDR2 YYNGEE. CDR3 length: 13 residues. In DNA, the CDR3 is TGTGCCAGCAGCGTAGAGGGGGCCGGGGAGCTGTTTTTT. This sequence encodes CASSVEGAGELFF.

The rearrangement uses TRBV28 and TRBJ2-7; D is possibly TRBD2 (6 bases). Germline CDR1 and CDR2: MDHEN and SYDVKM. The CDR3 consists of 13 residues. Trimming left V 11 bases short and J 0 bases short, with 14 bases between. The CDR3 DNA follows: TGTGCCGGACGAGCGGGTGGCTCCTACGAGCAGTACTTC. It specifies CAGRAGGSYEQYF.

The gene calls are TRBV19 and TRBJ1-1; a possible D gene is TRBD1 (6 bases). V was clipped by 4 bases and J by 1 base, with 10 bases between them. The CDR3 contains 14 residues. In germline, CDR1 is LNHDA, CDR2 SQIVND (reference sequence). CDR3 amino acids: CASSTKQGNTEAFF. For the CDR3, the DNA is TGTGCCAGTAGTACGAAACAGGGGAACACTGAAGCTTTCTTT. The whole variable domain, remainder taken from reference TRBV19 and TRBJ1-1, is DGGITQSPKYLFRKEGQNVTLSCEQNLNHDAMYWYRQDPGQGLRLIYYSQIVNDFQKGDIAEGYSVSREKKESFPLTVTSAQKNPTAFYLCASSTKQGNTEAFFGQGTRLTVV.

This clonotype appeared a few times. CDR3 protein: CSARTDTQYF. The CDR3 coding sequence is TGCAGTGCTCGCACAGATACGCAGTATTTT. This sequence joins TRBV20-1 and TRBJ2-3; D remains unclear. CDR1 is DFQATT, CDR2 SNEGSKA, per germline (reference sequence). Trimming took off 5 bases at V and 1 base at J, with 1 base between the two ends. The CDR3 is 10 amino acids.

The CDR3 is CATSGGLGPYEQYF. The CDR3 DNA reads TGTGCCACCAGCGGAGGACTAGGTCCCTACGAGCAGTACTTC. This rearrangement joins TRBV15 to TRBJ2-7, with TRBD2 identical over 7 bases. Looked up from germline, CDR1 is LNHNV and CDR2 is YYDKDF (reference sequence). V shed 5 bases and J 2 bases; nucleotides not matched to a gene: 6. CDR3 size: 14 residues.